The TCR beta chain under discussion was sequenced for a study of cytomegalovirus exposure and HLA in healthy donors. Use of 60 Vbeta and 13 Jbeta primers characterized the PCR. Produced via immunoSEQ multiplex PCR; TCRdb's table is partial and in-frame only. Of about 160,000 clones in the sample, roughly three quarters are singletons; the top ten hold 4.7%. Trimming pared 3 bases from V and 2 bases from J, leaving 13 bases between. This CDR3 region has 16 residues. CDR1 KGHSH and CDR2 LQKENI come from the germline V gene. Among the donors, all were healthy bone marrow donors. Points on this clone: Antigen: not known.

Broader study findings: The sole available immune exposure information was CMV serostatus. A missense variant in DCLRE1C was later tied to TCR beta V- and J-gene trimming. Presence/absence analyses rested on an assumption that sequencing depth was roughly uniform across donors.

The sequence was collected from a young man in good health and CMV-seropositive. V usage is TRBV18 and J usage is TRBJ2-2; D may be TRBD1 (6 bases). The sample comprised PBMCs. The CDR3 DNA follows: TGTGCCAGCTCACCGGGCAGGGGAGTCAACACCGGGGAGCTGTTTTTT. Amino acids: CASSPGRGVNTGELFF. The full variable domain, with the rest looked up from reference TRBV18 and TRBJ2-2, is NAGVMQNPRHLVRRRGQEARLRCSPMKGHSHVYWYRQLPEEGLKFMVYLQKENIIDESGMPKERFSAEFPKEGPSILRIQQVVRGDSAAYFCASSPGRGVNTGELFFGEGSRLTVL.